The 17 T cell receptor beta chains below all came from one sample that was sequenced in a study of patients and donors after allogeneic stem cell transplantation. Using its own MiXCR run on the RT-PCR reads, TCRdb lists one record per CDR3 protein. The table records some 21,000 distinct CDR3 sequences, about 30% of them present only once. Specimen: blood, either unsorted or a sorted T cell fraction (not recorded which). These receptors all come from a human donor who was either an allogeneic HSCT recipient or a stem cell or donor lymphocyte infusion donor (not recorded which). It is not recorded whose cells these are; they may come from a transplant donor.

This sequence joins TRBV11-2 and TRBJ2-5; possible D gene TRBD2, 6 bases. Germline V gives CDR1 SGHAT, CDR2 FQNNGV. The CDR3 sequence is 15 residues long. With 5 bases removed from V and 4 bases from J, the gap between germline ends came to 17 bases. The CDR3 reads CASSPDPGLRETQYF. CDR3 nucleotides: TGTGCCAGCAGCCCAGACCCGGGACTTCGAGAGACCCAGTACTTC.

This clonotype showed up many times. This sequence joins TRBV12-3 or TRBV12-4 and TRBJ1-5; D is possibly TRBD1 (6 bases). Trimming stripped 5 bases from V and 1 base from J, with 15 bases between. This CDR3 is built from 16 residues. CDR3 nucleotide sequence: TGTGCCAGCAGTACAGGGTTGGCGGCGAGCAATCAGCCCCAGCATTTT. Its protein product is CASSTGLAASNQPQHF.

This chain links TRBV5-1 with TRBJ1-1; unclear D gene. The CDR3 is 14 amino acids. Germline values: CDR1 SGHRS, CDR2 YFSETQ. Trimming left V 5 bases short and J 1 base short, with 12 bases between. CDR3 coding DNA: TGCGCCAGCAGGCGTCTGGGGTCGAACACTGAAGCTTTCTTT. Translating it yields CASRRLGSNTEAFF.

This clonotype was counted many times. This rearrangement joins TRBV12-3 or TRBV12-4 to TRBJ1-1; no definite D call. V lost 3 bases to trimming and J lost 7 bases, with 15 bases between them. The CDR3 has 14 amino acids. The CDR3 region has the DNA TGTGCCAGCAGTTTGAGTCAGAACCCTATTGAAGCTTTCTTT. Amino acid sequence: CASSLSQNPIEAFF.

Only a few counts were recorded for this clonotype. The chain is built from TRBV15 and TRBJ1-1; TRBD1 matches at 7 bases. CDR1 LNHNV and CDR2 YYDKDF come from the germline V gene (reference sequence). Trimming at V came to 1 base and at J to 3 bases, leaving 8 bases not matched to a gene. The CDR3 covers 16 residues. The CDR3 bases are TGTGCCACCAGCAGAGGGGTACAGGGGAGAGACACTGAAGCTTTCTTT. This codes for CATSRGVQGRDTEAFF.

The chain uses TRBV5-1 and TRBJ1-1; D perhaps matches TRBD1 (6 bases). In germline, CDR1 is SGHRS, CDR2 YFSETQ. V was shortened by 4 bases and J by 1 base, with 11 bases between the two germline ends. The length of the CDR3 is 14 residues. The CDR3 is CASSHPGQNTEAFF. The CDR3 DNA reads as TGCGCCAGCAGCCACCCGGGACAGAACACTGAAGCTTTCTTT.

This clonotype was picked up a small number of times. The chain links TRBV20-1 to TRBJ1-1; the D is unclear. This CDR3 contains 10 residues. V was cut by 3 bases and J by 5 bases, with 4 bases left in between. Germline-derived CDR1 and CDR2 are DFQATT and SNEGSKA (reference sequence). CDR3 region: CSASETEAFF. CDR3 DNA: TGCAGTGCTAGTGAGACTGAAGCTTTCTTT.

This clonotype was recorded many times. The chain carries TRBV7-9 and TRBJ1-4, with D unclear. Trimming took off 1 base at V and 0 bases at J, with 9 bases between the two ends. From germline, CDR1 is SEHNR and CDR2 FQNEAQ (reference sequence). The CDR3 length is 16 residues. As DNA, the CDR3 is TGTGCCAGCAGCTTAGTCAAGATAGCAACTAATGAAAAACTGTTTTTT. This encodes CASSLVKIATNEKLFF.

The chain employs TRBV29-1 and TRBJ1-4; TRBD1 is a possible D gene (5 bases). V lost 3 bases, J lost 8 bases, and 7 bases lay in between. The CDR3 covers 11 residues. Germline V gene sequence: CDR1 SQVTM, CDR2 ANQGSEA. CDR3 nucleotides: TGCAGCGTTGACGGGGGAGAAAAACTGTTTTTT. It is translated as CSVDGGEKLFF.

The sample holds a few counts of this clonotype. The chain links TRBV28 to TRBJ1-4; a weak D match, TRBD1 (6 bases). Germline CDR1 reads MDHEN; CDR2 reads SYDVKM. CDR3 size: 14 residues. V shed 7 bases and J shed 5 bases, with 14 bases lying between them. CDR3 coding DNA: TGTGCCAGCACCCCGGGACATGGGAATGAAAAACTGTTTTTT. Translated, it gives CASTPGHGNEKLFF. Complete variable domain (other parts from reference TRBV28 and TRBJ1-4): DVKVTQSSRYLVKRTGEKVFLECVQDMDHENMFWYRQDPGLGLRLIYFSYDVKMKEKGDIPEGYSVSREKKERFSLILESASTNQTSMYLCASTPGHGNEKLFFGSGTQLSVL.

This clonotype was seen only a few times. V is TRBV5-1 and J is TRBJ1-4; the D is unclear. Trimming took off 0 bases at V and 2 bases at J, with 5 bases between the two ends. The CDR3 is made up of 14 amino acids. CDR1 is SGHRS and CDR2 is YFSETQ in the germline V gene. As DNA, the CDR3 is TGCGCCAGCAGCTTGGACACTACTAATGAAAAACTGTTTTTT. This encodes CASSLDTTNEKLFF.

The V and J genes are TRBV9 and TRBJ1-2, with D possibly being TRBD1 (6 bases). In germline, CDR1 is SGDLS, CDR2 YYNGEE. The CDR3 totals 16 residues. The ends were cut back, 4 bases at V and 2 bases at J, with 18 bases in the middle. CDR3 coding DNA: TGTGCCAGCAGCTCTTTGGGACCAAGGGGGAACTATGGCTACACCTTC. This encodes CASSSLGPRGNYGYTF.

The CDR3 nucleotides are TGCGCCAGCAGCTTGGAGGGCAGGGGAAGCAATCAGCCCCAGCATTTT. It encodes CASSLEGRGSNQPQHF. The chain joins TRBV5-1 to TRBJ1-5, with D perhaps matching TRBD1 (6 bases). Germline CDR1 is SGHRS and CDR2 is YFSETQ. Trimming pared 0 bases from V and 1 base from J, leaving 11 bases between. This CDR3 region has 16 residues. Based on the CDR3 plus reference TRBV5-1 and TRBJ1-5, the full variable domain is KAGVTQTPRYLIKTRGQQVTLSCSPISGHRSVSWYQQTPGQGLQFLFEYFSETQRNKGNFPGRFSGRQFSNSRSEMNVSTLELGDSALYLCASSLEGRGSNQPQHFGDGTRLSIL.

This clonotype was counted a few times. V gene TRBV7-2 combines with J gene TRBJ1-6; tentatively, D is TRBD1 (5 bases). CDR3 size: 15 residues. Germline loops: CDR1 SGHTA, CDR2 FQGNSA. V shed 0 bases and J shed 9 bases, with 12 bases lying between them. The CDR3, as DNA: TGTGCCAGCAGCTTAGCCTTCAGGGCGGGTTCACCCCTCCACTTT. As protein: CASSLAFRAGSPLHF.

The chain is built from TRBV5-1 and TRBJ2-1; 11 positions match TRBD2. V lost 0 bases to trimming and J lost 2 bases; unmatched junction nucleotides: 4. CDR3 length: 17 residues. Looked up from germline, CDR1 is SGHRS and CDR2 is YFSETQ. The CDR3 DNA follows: TGCGCCAGCAGCTTGGTTTTACTAGCGGGGGCCTACAATGAGCAGTTCTTC. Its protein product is CASSLVLLAGAYNEQFF. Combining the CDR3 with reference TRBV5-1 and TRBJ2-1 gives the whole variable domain KAGVTQTPRYLIKTRGQQVTLSCSPISGHRSVSWYQQTPGQGLQFLFEYFSETQRNKGNFPGRFSGRQFSNSRSEMNVSTLELGDSALYLCASSLVLLAGAYNEQFFGPGTRLTVL.

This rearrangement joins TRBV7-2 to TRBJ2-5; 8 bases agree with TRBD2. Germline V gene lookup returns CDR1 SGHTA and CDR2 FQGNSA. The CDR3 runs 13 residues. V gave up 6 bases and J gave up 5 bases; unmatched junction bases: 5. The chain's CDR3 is CASSSGTRETQYF. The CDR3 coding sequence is TGTGCCAGCAGTTCCGGGACTAGGGAGACCCAGTACTTC.

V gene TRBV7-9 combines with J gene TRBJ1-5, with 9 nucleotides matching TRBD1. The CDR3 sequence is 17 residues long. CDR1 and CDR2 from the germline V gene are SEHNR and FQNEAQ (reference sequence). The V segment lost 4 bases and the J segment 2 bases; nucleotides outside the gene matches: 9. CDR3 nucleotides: TGTGCCAGCAGCTCCGGGACAGGGACCGGGGGCAATCAGCCCCAGCATTTT. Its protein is CASSSGTGTGGNQPQHF.